A single sample is the source of the 8 T cell receptor beta chains below, sequenced in a study of blood T cells in healthy people across ages. Alongside a J-beta primer mix, a sample-barcoded 5' primer served in a second PCR lasting about 6 to 12 cycles. TCRdb called the 5' RACE reads again in MiXCR, with one record for every CDR3 protein. The sample carries around 780,000 distinct CDR3 sequences, 56% recorded once. The sample consisted of blood. Receptors originate from a middle-aged man in good health.

This clonotype was picked up one time. This chain joins TRBV12-3 or TRBV12-4 and TRBJ1-2; the D is unclear. Trimming removed 0 bases from V and 8 bases from J, with 13 bases in between. This CDR3 region has 14 residues. CDR3 DNA sequence: TGTGCCAGCAGTTTAGCACGGGTGAGAGGCGGCTACACCTTC. It encodes CASSLARVRGGYTF.

In its sample, this clonotype was seen a few times. The rearrangement links TRBV4-1 to TRBJ2-4, with D perhaps being TRBD1 or TRBD2 (6 bases each). The J call is uncertain, as TRBJ2-7 better fits the DNA end. CDR1 is MGHRA and CDR2 is YSYEKL in the germline V gene. This CDR3 contains 13 residues. The CDR3 spells CASSQLQGGEQYF. Written as DNA, the CDR3 is TGCGCCAGCAGCCAATTACAGGGAGGCGAGCAGTACTTC.

This clonotype occurred a few times. The chain combines TRBV29-1 with TRBJ2-6; 8 nucleotides agree with TRBD1. Unmatched junction bases numbered 6, after V lost 6 bases and J lost 2 bases. The length of the CDR3 is 15 residues. CDR1 SQVTM and CDR2 ANQGSEA come from the germline V gene. CDR3 DNA: TGCAGCGTCCACACGGACAGGGCTGGGGCCAACGTCCTGACTTTC. This sequence encodes CSVHTDRAGANVLTF.

The chain uses TRBV20-1 and TRBJ2-3, with D unresolved. There are 13 residues in the CDR3. V was trimmed by 5 bases and J by 2 bases, leaving 11 bases between them. Per the germline V gene, CDR1 is DFQATT and CDR2 is SNEGSKA (reference sequence). CDR3 sequence reads: CSAESSATDTQYF. The CDR3 region has the DNA TGCAGTGCTGAGTCCAGCGCCACAGATACGCAGTATTTT.

This clonotype occurred once. The rearrangement links TRBV4-2 to TRBJ1-5; tentatively, D is TRBD1 (5 bases). The V and J ends lost 1 base and 5 bases respectively, with 15 bases between them. Germline CDR1 and CDR2: LGHNA and YNFKEQ. This CDR3 has 16 amino acids. As DNA, the CDR3 is TGTGCCAGCAGCCAAGTCGGCGGGGCCGGGTATCAGCCCCAGCATTTT. Translation: CASSQVGGAGYQPQHF.

This chain joins TRBV29-1 and TRBJ2-5; 7 bases are a match to TRBD2. The J call may be wrong; the DNA end is better matched by TRBJ2-7. The CDR3 sequence is 18 residues long. In germline, CDR1 is SQVTM, CDR2 ANQGSEA. This CDR3 is CSVTIPGLAGVGRNEQYF. The CDR3 bases are TGCAGCGTAACTATACCGGGACTGGCGGGAGTGGGTAGGAACGAGCAGTACTTC.

This clonotype was counted a few times. V gene TRBV12-3 or TRBV12-4 combines with J gene TRBJ1-2, with 7 nucleotides matching TRBD1. The V and J ends lost 6 bases and 9 bases, in that order; junction bases with no gene match: 10. The CDR3 contains 13 residues. The CDR3: CASRHTTGRSYTF. CDR3 in DNA: TGTGCCAGCAGGCACACGACAGGGAGAAGCTACACCTTC.

V is TRBV2 and J is TRBJ1-5; TRBD1 is a possible D gene (6 bases). The CDR3 is 16 amino acids. Germline values: CDR1 SNHLY, CDR2 FYNNEI. The germline V and J ends were trimmed by 7 bases and 0 bases, with 16 bases remaining between them. The CDR3 loop is CASNAGEGDSNQPQHF. DNA of the CDR3: TGTGCCAGCAACGCAGGGGAAGGGGATAGCAATCAGCCCCAGCATTTT.